This T cell receptor (beta chain) comes out of a study of shared clonotypes between healthy human individuals. Overall study context: Donors consisted of a couple of women and a few men between 18 and 49.

Germline CDR1 reads GTSNPN; CDR2 reads SVGIG (reference sequence). The CDR3 runs 14 residues. Trimming removed 3 bases from V and 0 bases from J, with 10 bases in between. The assay used deep level. The assay was immunoSEQ multiplex PCR, and TCRdb's table has in-frame clones only and misses some. The sample records some 2 million clones, less than 95% being singletons. Terminally differentiated effector memory CD45RA+ cells were excluded from the naive CD8 cells, which were CD45RO-negative and positively selected for CCR7. Sequencing was performed on naive CD8+ T cells sorted from blood. V usage is TRBV30 and J usage is TRBJ2-3; the D is unclear. This TCR derives from a man younger than 30 in good health. The chain's CDR3 is CAWRGWVSTDTQYF. CDR3 coding DNA: TGTGCCTGGAGAGGGTGGGTTAGCACAGATACGCAGTATTTT.